The TCR beta chain under discussion was sequenced for a study of blood T cell repertoires in COVID-19. Individuals aged about 18 to 100 years were recruited from 24 US areas. Sequenced by immunoSEQ multiplex PCR; TCRdb stores in-frame clones only, minus some. The sample shows 310,000 or so clones, around 90% of them seen only once. Germline V CDR1 and CDR2: KGHSH, LQKENI. V trimming: 3 bases; J trimming: 0 bases; junction bases outside the gene matches: 5. The CDR3 contains 15 residues. The sequence was collected from a woman younger than 30 who had recovered from COVID-19. Sequencing was carried out using PBMCs or T cells enriched from blood (not recorded which). This sequence joins TRBV18 and TRBJ2-7, with TRBD1 matching 7 bases. DNA for the CDR3: TGTGCCAGCTCACCCCGCCGGGACAGCTCCTACGAGCAGTACTTC. The encoded protein is CASSPRRDSSYEQYF.